A selection of T cell receptor beta chains follows, all from one sample in a study of shared clonotypes between healthy human individuals. Produced via immunoSEQ multiplex PCR; TCRdb's table is partial and in-frame only. The repertoire has about 2.2 million clones, roughly 93% of them found once; the top ten carry about 1.7%. The sample taken for sequencing was naive CD8+ T cells from PBMCs. The receptors here all came from a man aged 18 to 29 in good health. Some clones in this sample may be carry-over from other donors' samples. Both conserved end residues are part of each CDR3. The D gene is left open where the match is weak. Part of the rows lack a size; the others show once, few, many or a class for expanded clones.

v_gene,d_gene,len,j_gene,abundance,CDR3nt,CDR3aa
TRBV10-3,NA,13,TRBJ1-2,NA,TGTGCCATCAGTGAGTCGACAGCGTATGGCTACACCTTC,CAISESTAYGYTF
TRBV6-1,NA,15,TRBJ2-2,NA,TGTGCCAGCAGTGTTGGGGCCACGAACACCGGGGAGCTGTTTTTT,CASSVGATNTGELFF
TRBV7-3,TRBD2,14,TRBJ2-3,NA,TGTGCCAGCTCGACCGGGGGAGGGGCAGATACGCAGTATTTT,CASSTGGGADTQYF
TRBV5-4,TRBD2,15,TRBJ2-1,NA,TGTGCCAGCAGCTTTAAGCGGGAGAGCTACAATGAGCAGTTCTTC,CASSFKRESYNEQFF
TRBV5-6,NA,15,TRBJ2-2,once,TGTGCCAGCAGCGGAGACACCTCGAGGGCCGGGGAGCTGTTTTTT,CASSGDTSRAGELFF
TRBV27,NA,18,TRBJ2-1,NA,TGTGCCAGCAGTCGGATGCCCCTAGCGCCAGGCTCCTACAATGAGCAGTTCTTC,CASSRMPLAPGSYNEQFF
TRBV7-2,NA,15,TRBJ1-4,NA,TGTGCCAGCAGCCCCGCTGTGGGGGCGAATGAAAAACTGTTTTTT,CASSPAVGANEKLFF
TRBV27,NA,11,TRBJ1-2,NA,TGTGCCAGCAGTCGAGGGAATGGCTACACCTTC,CASSRGNGYTF
TRBV28,NA,13,TRBJ1-2,NA,TGTGCCAGCAGCCTCCCCAGGGACGATGGCTACACCTTC,CASSLPRDDGYTF
TRBV27,NA,13,TRBJ2-1,NA,TGTGCCAGCTCAGCCGGGCCCTACAATGAGCAGTTCTTC,CASSAGPYNEQFF
TRBV27,NA,13,TRBJ1-2,NA,TGTGCCAGCAGCCCGGGGGGCGGCTATGGCTACACCTTC,CASSPGGGYGYTF
TRBV9,NA,14,TRBJ1-2,NA,TGTGCCAGCAGCGGTCCGGGTAGGGGCTATGGCTACACCTTC,CASSGPGRGYGYTF
TRBV7-2,NA,15,TRBJ2-1,NA,TGTGCCAGCAGACCGAGCGGAAGTAAATACAATGAGCAGTTCTTC,CASRPSGSKYNEQFF
TRBV27,TRBD1,13,TRBJ2-7,NA,TGTGCCAGCAGCTATGAAGGGGGCCGCGAGCAGTACTTC,CASSYEGGREQYF
TRBV28,NA,15,TRBJ1-2,NA,TGTGCCAGCAGTCCCCTAGGGGGGGGCCCCTATGGCTACACCTTC,CASSPLGGGPYGYTF
TRBV19,NA,14,TRBJ2-5,NA,TGTGCCAGTAGTACGCAGGACTATCAAGAGACCCAGTACTTC,CASSTQDYQETQYF
TRBV7-9,NA,12,TRBJ1-5,few,TGTGCCAGCAGCTTACCAGGTCAGCCCCAGCATTTT,CASSLPGQPQHF
TRBV7-6,TRBD1,12,TRBJ2-7,NA,TGTGCCAGCAGCGACAGGGGGTACGAGCAGTACTTC,CASSDRGYEQYF
TRBV9,TRBD1,17,TRBJ2-3,NA,TGTGCCAGCAGCGTGAGGGACAGGGGTCCTAGCACAGATACGCAGTATTTT,CASSVRDRGPSTDTQYF
TRBV15,NA,14,TRBJ2-1,NA,TGTGCCACCTCACGGGAGCGAAGCCACAATGAGCAGTTCTTC,CATSRERSHNEQFF
TRBV6-5,TRBD1,14,TRBJ2-5,NA,TGTGCCAGCAGACCGGGACAGGGTGCTCAGACCCAGTACTTC,CASRPGQGAQTQYF
TRBV25-1,NA,13,TRBJ2-3,NA,TGTGCCAGCAGTGAAACTACAGGGGATACGCAGTATTTT,CASSETTGDTQYF
TRBV4-1,NA,15,TRBJ2-5,NA,TGCGCCAGCAGCCAAGTCTTATGGGCAGGGGAGACCCAGTACTTC,CASSQVLWAGETQYF
TRBV25-1,TRBD1,14,TRBJ1-1,few,TGTGCCAGCAGTGAGTACGACAGGGAAACTGAAGCTTTCTTT,CASSEYDRETEAFF
TRBV11-2,TRBD2,16,TRBJ2-3,NA,TGTGCCAGCAGCTTATTCCTTGCGGGAGTGATGCATACGCAGTATTTT,CASSLFLAGVMHTQYF
TRBV28,NA,16,TRBJ2-1,NA,TGTGCCAGCAGCTCTCAGTGGGGGCAGGGATACAATGAGCAGTTCTTC,CASSSQWGQGYNEQFF
TRBV5-8,NA,13,TRBJ1-2,NA,TGTGCCAGCAGCTTACCGGGACGCGGGGGCTACACCTTC,CASSLPGRGGYTF
TRBV5-1,NA,14,TRBJ1-1,NA,TGCGCCAGCTCTGGGGGGAACATGAACACTGAAGCTTTCTTT,CASSGGNMNTEAFF
TRBV28,TRBD1,14,TRBJ2-7,NA,TGTGCCAGCAGTTCGATACAGGGGCCGCGCGAGCAGTACTTC,CASSSIQGPREQYF
TRBV5-6,NA,13,TRBJ1-2,NA,TGTGCCAGCAGCCCCACCTCAGGGAATGGCTACACCTTC,CASSPTSGNGYTF
TRBV11-2,NA,11,TRBJ2-1,once,TGTGCCAGCAGCTTCGCGGAAGAGCAGTTCTTC,CASSFAEEQFF
TRBV7-9,NA,13,TRBJ1-1,once,TGTGCCAGCAGCTTAGGAGTAGTCGGGAGGGCTTTCTTT,CASSLGVVGRAFF
TRBV2,TRBD2,16,TRBJ2-7,NA,TGTGCCAGCAGGGTAAGGAGCGGGAGTTCCCTCAACGAGCAGTACTTC,CASRVRSGSSLNEQYF
TRBV6-6,TRBD2,14,TRBJ2-7,NA,TGTGCCAGCAGCCGGGAGGGAGCAAACTACGAGCAGTACTTC,CASSREGANYEQYF
TRBV4-1,TRBD2,18,TRBJ2-1,NA,TGCGCCAGCAGCCAACCTAACAAACTAGCGGGAGCCAACAATGAGCAGTTCTTC,CASSQPNKLAGANNEQFF
TRBV14,NA,15,TRBJ2-1,NA,TGTGCCAGCAGCCAAGGGCCGAGAGTAACCCATGAGCAGTTCTTC,CASSQGPRVTHEQFF
TRBV11-2,TRBD1,13,TRBJ2-7,NA,TGTGCCAGCAGCCCGGGACAGAACTACGAGCAGTACTTC,CASSPGQNYEQYF
TRBV12-5,TRBD1,15,TRBJ1-1,NA,TGTGCTAGTGGGACTTCCGGGACAGGGAACACTGAAGCTTTCTTT,CASGTSGTGNTEAFF
TRBV7-2,NA,15,TRBJ2-5,NA,TGTGCCAGCAGCATCTATCTAGACAGTAGAGAGACCCAGTACTTC,CASSIYLDSRETQYF
TRBV28,NA,17,TRBJ2-7,NA,TGTGCCAGCAGCCCCAACCGGGCCGCCGCCGGGCGCCACGAGCAGTACTTC,CASSPNRAAAGRHEQYF
TRBV9,NA,15,TRBJ2-3,NA,TGTGCCAGCAGCGCGACCGGGACCGGCACAGATACGCAGTATTTT,CASSATGTGTDTQYF
TRBV7-3,NA,16,TRBJ2-2,NA,TGTGCCAGCAGGTCCCGGGGGGACAGTCAGTCCGGGGAGCTGTTTTTT,CASRSRGDSQSGELFF